These 23 T cell receptor beta chains were sequenced from one sample in a study of shared clonotypes between healthy human individuals. TCRdb keeps only in-frame clones here, not all; method: immunoSEQ multiplex PCR. The sample has roughly 2,300,000 clones, approximately 90% seen once; the top ten hold around 0.35%. What was sequenced was naive CD4+ T cells from PBMCs. Regarding subset: CD45RA+ positively selected. These receptor sequences come from a man between 18 and 29 years old in good health. Some clones in this sample may be carry-over from other donors' samples.

V usage is TRBV11-3 and J usage is TRBJ2-7; 8 nucleotides line up with TRBD1. Germline values: CDR1 SGHNT, CDR2 YENEEA. V lost 5 bases to trimming and J lost 0 bases; unmatched junction nucleotides: 9. This CDR3 is 16 amino acids long. The CDR3 region is CASSAGQGPDSYEQYF. The CDR3 DNA follows: TGTGCCAGCAGCGCCGGACAGGGTCCCGACTCCTACGAGCAGTACTTC.

This sequence joins TRBV30 and TRBJ2-1; 9 bases fit TRBD2. The germline V gene has CDR1 GTSNPN and CDR2 SVGIG (reference sequence). CDR3 length: 14 amino acids. Trimming took 2 bases from V and 4 from J; bases not matched to a gene: 3. The CDR3 region is CAWSTSGRYNEQFF. The CDR3 region has the DNA TGTGCCTGGAGTACAAGCGGGAGGTACAATGAGCAGTTCTTC.

The chain employs TRBV28 and TRBJ1-1; perhaps TRBD1 as D (5 bases). V lost 6 bases and J 9 bases, leaving 20 bases between the germline ends. CDR1 MDHEN and CDR2 SYDVKM come from the germline V gene. CDR3 length: 14 amino acids. The CDR3 here is CASSPLVPAGQAFF. As DNA, the CDR3 is TGTGCCAGCAGCCCCCTCGTTCCTGCGGGGCAAGCTTTCTTT.

Only a few counts were recorded for this clone. This sequence joins TRBV9 and TRBJ1-1, with D tentatively TRBD1 (5 bases). Germline V gene lookup returns CDR1 SGDLS and CDR2 YYNGEE. The germline V and J ends were trimmed by 4 bases and 1 base, with 20 bases remaining between them. The CDR3 covers 17 residues. CDR3 loop: CASSLTAAGTGNTEAFF. The CDR3 DNA sequence: TGTGCCAGCAGCCTAACGGCGGCGGGGACGGGGAACACTGAAGCTTTCTTT.

V and J are TRBV5-1 and TRBJ1-1; D unclear. Trimming left V 0 bases short and J 4 bases short, with 13 bases between. CDR1 and CDR2 from the germline V gene are SGHRS and YFSETQ. This CDR3 spans 15 amino acids. As DNA, the CDR3 is TGCGCCAGCAGCTTGGCCGGGCTTGGAGCCACTGAAGCTTTCTTT. Translated: CASSLAGLGATEAFF.

Remarks on this clone: This sequence is one base from a far larger clone and is likely a read error. The chain combines TRBV4-2 with TRBJ2-5, with a tentative D call TRBD2 (6 bases). The CDR3 has 14 residues. Germline lookup yields CDR1 LGHNA and CDR2 YNFKEQ. CDR3 protein: CAGSQVGLQETQYF. CDR3 bases: TGTGCCGGCAGCCAAGTGGGACTGCAAGAGACCCAGTACTTC.

The V gene is TRBV28, the J gene TRBJ2-7; perhaps TRBD2 as D (7 bases). Trimming shortened V by 7 bases and J by 1 base, and 14 bases separated the two germline ends. The CDR3 runs 14 residues. CDR1 is MDHEN and CDR2 is SYDVKM in the germline V gene. The DNA of the CDR3 is TGTGCCAGCATCTCGGGGGGCGCGTCCTACGAGCAGTACTTC. Translated, it gives CASISGGASYEQYF.

CDR3 bases: TGTGCCAGCAGCTTTTTGAACCCCCGGGACAGCCACGAAAGAAGTGGCTACACCTTC. Protein: CASSFLNPRDSHERSGYTF. The V call is TRBV7-2, the J call TRBJ1-2; 7 bases are a match to TRBD1. This CDR3 spans 19 amino acids. V shed 3 bases and J 7 bases; nucleotides not matched to a gene: 23. The germline V gene has CDR1 SGHTA and CDR2 FQGNSA.

The chain carries TRBV10-3 and TRBJ1-2, with 7 positions matching TRBD1. The CDR3 extends over 15 amino acids. Germline CDR1 is ENHRY and CDR2 is SYGVKD. The trim removed 4 bases at V and 6 bases at J, leaving 11 bases unmatched. The CDR3 is CAISGGQIGRNGYTF. The CDR3 nucleotides are TGTGCCATCAGTGGGGGACAGATCGGCAGGAATGGCTACACCTTC.

V is TRBV6-5 and J is TRBJ2-3, with D perhaps matching TRBD1 (7 bases). V was trimmed by 6 bases and J by 5 bases, leaving 15 bases between them. Germline CDR1 reads MNHEY; CDR2 reads SVGAGI. The CDR3 runs 14 residues. The CDR3 spells CASSRRGHGDTQYF. The CDR3 DNA reads as TGTGCCAGCAGCCGGAGGGGGCATGGAGATACGCAGTATTTT.

The V gene is TRBV6-1, the J gene TRBJ1-2, with 9 bases that match TRBD1. CDR1 is MNHNS and CDR2 is SASEGT in the germline V gene. The CDR3 sequence is 15 residues long. The ends lost 5 bases at V and 4 bases at J; junction bases unmatched: 8. The CDR3 is CASSITGGAGYGYTF. The CDR3 coding sequence is TGTGCCAGCAGTATCACAGGGGGCGCGGGCTATGGCTACACCTTC.

This chain links TRBV6-1 with TRBJ1-1; tentatively, D is TRBD1 (6 bases). Germline V CDR1 and CDR2: MNHNS, SASEGT. With 4 bases removed from V and 2 bases from J, the gap between germline ends came to 14 bases. The CDR3 runs to 15 residues. As DNA, the CDR3 is TGTGCCAGCAGTGGATGGACAGCGACAAACACTGAAGCTTTCTTT. Translating gives CASSGWTATNTEAFF.

This chain joins TRBV2 and TRBJ2-6, with 10 bases that match TRBD1. Trimming at V came to 6 bases and at J to 0 bases, leaving 5 bases not matched to a gene. This CDR3 has 17 residues. Germline loops: CDR1 SNHLY, CDR2 FYNNEI. Here the CDR3 DNA reads TGTGCCAGCAGAGACAGGGGGCCGAGCTCTGGGGCCAACGTCCTGACTTTC. This gives the protein CASRDRGPSSGANVLTF. The full variable domain, its missing parts supplied by reference TRBV2 and TRBJ2-6, is EPEVTQTPSHQVTQMGQEVILRCVPISNHLYFYWYRQILGQKVEFLVSFYNNEISEKSEIFDDQFSVERPDGSNFTLKIRSTKLEDSAMYFCASRDRGPSSGANVLTFGAGSRLTVL.

About this clone itself: The same CDR3 can be traced to other DNA sequences in this sample. This chain joins TRBV20-1 and TRBJ2-2; D is unclear. Trimming took 5 bases from V and 1 from J, leaving 2 bases between them. The germline CDR1 and CDR2 sequences are DFQATT and SNEGSKA (reference sequence). The CDR3 covers 11 residues. The DNA for the CDR3 is TGCAGTGCTGAGAACACCGGGGAGCTGTTTTTT. Its translation is CSAENTGELFF.

The rearrangement uses TRBV29-1 and TRBJ2-7, with 9 bases fitting TRBD1. Trimming cost V 4 bases and J 0 bases; bases outside gene matches: 7. Germline V CDR1 and CDR2: SQVTM, ANQGSEA. The CDR3 totals 15 residues. The CDR3 DNA reads TGCAGCGTTGCCCGACAGGGGGTCGGCTCCTACGAGCAGTACTTC. As protein: CSVARQGVGSYEQYF.

The genes are TRBV4-3 and TRBJ2-1, with 10 bases lining up with TRBD2. The V gene's germline CDR1 is LGHNA and CDR2 YSLEER. V gave up 7 bases and J gave up 4 bases; unmatched junction bases: 7. The length of the CDR3 is 15 residues. The CDR3 region is CASTPGLAVYNEQFF. In DNA, the CDR3 is TGCGCCAGCACCCCTGGACTAGCGGTTTACAATGAGCAGTTCTTC.

About this clone: The same CDR3 is also encoded by other DNA sequences in this sample. The rearrangement uses TRBV9 and TRBJ2-2; D remains unclear. CDR1 and CDR2 from the germline V gene are SGDLS and YYNGEE. CDR3 length: 14 amino acids. V lost 0 bases and J lost 1, with 4 bases in between. The CDR3 protein is CASSVGVNTGELFF. CDR3 in DNA: TGTGCCAGCAGCGTAGGGGTGAACACCGGGGAGCTGTTTTTT.

This clone was counted between two and nine times. The chain employs TRBV30 and TRBJ1-2; the D is unclear. The CDR3 is made up of 12 amino acids. V lost 2 bases and J lost 1, with 5 bases in between. CDR1 is GTSNPN and CDR2 is SVGIG in the germline V gene (reference sequence). CDR3 sequence reads: CAWSRVNYGYTF. The DNA for the CDR3 is TGTGCCTGGAGTAGGGTTAACTATGGCTACACCTTC.

J is TRBJ2-7 and V is TRBV5-1; 8 positions match TRBD2. CDR3 length: 14 residues. CDR1 and CDR2 from the germline V gene are SGHRS and YFSETQ. The junction had 4 bases not matched to a gene; V was cut back by 0 bases and J by 5 bases. CDR3 sequence reads: CASSLVAGPHEQYF. The CDR3 DNA sequence: TGCGCCAGCAGCTTGGTAGCGGGACCCCACGAGCAGTACTTC.

The chain couples TRBV7-2 to TRBJ1-2; no firm D call. The CDR3 has 14 amino acids. CDR1 and CDR2 from the germline V gene are SGHTA and FQGNSA. Trimming pared 0 bases from V and 4 bases from J, leaving 9 bases between. The DNA of the CDR3 is TGTGCCAGCAGCTTAGCGCGCGGTGGCTATGGCTACACCTTC. It translates to CASSLARGGYGYTF.

V usage is TRBV5-1 and J usage is TRBJ2-2; 12 bases are shared with TRBD2. Trimming removed 0 bases from V and 6 bases from J; junction bases left unmatched: 3. The CDR3 runs 16 residues. Looked up from germline, CDR1 is SGHRS and CDR2 is YFSETQ. The CDR3 is CASSLEASGRAGELFF. CDR3 bases: TGCGCCAGCAGCTTGGAGGCTAGCGGGAGGGCCGGGGAGCTGTTTTTT.

The chain uses TRBV5-1 and TRBJ2-7; weak D call: TRBD2 (6 bases). This CDR3 contains 16 residues. V was shortened by 4 bases and J by 0 bases, with 17 bases between the two germline ends. The germline gives CDR1 SGHRS, CDR2 YFSETQ. CDR3 residues: CASSLGLHRGSYEQYF. As DNA, the CDR3 is TGCGCCAGCAGCCTTGGACTACATCGAGGCTCCTACGAGCAGTACTTC.

The genes are TRBV11-2 and TRBJ2-3, with D unclear. The length of the CDR3 is 12 residues. V shed 6 bases and J shed 3 bases, with 7 bases lying between them. The germline CDR1 and CDR2 sequences are SGHAT and FQNNGV. CDR3 coding DNA: TGTGCCAGCAGGGACCTAACAGATACGCAGTATTTT. Its translation: CASRDLTDTQYF.